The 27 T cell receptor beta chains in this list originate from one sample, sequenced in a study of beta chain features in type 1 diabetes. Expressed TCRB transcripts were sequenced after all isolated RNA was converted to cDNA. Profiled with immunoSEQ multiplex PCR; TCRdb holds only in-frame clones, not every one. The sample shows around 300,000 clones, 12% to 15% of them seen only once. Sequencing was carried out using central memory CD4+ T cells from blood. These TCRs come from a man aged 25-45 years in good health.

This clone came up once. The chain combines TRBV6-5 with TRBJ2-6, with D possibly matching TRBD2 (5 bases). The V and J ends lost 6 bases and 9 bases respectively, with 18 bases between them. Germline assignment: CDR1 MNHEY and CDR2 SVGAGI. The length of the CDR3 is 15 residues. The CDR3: CASSLDGSGSNVLTF. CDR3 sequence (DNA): TGTGCCAGCAGCCTGGACGGCTCGGGGAGCAACGTCCTGACTTTC.

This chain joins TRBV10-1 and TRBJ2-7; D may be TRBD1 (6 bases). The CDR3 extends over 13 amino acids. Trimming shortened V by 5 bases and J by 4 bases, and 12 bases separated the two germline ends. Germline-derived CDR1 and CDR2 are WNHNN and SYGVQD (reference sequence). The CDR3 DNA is TGCGCCAGCAGTCCAGGACAGCCATACGAGCAGTACTTC. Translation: CASSPGQPYEQYF.

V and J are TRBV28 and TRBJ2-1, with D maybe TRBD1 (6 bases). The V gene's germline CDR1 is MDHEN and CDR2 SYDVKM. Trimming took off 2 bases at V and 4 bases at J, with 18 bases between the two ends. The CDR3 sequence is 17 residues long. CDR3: CASSLDSGQPVYNEQFF. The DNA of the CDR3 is TGTGCCAGCAGTTTAGACTCCGGACAGCCCGTATACAATGAGCAGTTCTTC.

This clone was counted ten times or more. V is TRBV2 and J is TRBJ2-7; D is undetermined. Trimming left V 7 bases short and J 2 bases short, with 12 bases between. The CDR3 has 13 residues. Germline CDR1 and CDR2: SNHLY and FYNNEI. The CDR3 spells CASISLLTYEQYF. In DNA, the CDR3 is TGTGCCAGCATAAGTCTACTTACCTACGAGCAGTACTTC. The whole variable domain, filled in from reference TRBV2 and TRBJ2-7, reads EPEVTQTPSHQVTQMGQEVILRCVPISNHLYFYWYRQILGQKVEFLVSFYNNEISEKSEIFDDQFSVERPDGSNFTLKIRSTKLEDSAMYFCASISLLTYEQYFGPGTRLTVT.

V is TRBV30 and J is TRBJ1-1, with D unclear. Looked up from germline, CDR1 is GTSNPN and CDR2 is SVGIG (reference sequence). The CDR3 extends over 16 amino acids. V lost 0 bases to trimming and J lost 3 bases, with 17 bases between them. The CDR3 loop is CAWSVGLKIADTEAFF. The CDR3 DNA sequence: TGTGCCTGGAGTGTAGGTTTGAAGATCGCGGACACTGAAGCTTTCTTT. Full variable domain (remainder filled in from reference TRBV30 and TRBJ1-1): SQTIHQWPATLVQPVGSPLSLECTVEGTSNPNLYWYRQAAGRGLQLLFYSVGIGQISSEVPQNLSASRPQDRQFILSSKKLLLSDSGFYLCAWSVGLKIADTEAFFGQGTRLTVV.

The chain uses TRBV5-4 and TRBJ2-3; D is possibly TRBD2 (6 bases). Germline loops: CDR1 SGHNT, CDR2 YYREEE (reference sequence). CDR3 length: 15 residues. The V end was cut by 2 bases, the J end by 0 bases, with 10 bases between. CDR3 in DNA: TGTGCCAGCAGCTTCGTGGGAGGTAGCACAGATACGCAGTATTTT. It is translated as CASSFVGGSTDTQYF.

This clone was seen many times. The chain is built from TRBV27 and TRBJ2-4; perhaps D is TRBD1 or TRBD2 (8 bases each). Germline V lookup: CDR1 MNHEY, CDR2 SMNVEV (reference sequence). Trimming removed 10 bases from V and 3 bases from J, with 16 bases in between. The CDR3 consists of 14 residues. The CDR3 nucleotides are TGTGCCACCTCGGGGGGGACAGGCAAAAACATTCAGTACTTC. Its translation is CATSGGTGKNIQYF.

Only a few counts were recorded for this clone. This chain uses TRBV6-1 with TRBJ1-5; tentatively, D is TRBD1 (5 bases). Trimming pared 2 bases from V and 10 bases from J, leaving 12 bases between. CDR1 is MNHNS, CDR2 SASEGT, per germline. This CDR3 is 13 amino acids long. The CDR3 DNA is TGTGCCAGCAGTGAACAGGGCCGGGGTCCCCAGCATTTT. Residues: CASSEQGRGPQHF.

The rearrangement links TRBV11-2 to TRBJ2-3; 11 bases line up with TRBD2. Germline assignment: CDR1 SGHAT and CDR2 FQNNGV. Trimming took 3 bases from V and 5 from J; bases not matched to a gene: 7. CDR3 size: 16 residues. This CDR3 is CASSFPSGGLGDTQYF. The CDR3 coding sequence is TGTGCCAGCAGCTTTCCTAGCGGGGGGCTGGGAGATACGCAGTATTTT.

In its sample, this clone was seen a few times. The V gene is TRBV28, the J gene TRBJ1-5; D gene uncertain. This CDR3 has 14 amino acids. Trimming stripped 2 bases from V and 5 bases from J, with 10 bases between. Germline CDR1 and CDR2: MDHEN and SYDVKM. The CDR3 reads CASSLGDGYQPQHF. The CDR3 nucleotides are TGTGCCAGCAGTTTAGGAGACGGATATCAGCCCCAGCATTTT.

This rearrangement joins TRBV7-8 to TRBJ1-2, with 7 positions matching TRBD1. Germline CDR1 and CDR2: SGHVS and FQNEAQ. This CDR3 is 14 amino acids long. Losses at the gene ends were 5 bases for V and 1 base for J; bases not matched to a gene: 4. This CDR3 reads CASSRDSFNYGYTF. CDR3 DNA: TGTGCCAGCAGCCGGGACAGTTTTAACTATGGCTACACCTTC.

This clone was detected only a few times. The DNA for the CDR3 is TGCGCCAGCAGCTCGGCTTCAGGGGGCACTGAAGCTTTCTTT. Amino acid sequence: CASSSASGGTEAFF. The chain is built from TRBV5-1 and TRBJ1-1; TRBD1 matches at 7 bases. The ends lost 3 bases at V and 4 bases at J; junction bases unmatched: 6. Germline V CDR1 and CDR2: SGHRS, YFSETQ. The CDR3 is 14 residues long. Complete variable domain (other parts from reference TRBV5-1 and TRBJ1-1): KAGVTQTPRYLIKTRGQQVTLSCSPISGHRSVSWYQQTPGQGLQFLFEYFSETQRNKGNFPGRFSGRQFSNSRSEMNVSTLELGDSALYLCASSSASGGTEAFFGQGTRLTVV.

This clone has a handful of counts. The CDR3 coding sequence is TGTGCCAGTAGTATCGTAAACCGGGACCTGAGCTACGAGCAGTACTTC. Translated, it gives CASSIVNRDLSYEQYF. The chain recombines TRBV19 with TRBJ2-7; D may be TRBD1 or TRBD2 (5 bases each). The V gene's germline CDR1 is LNHDA and CDR2 SQIVND (reference sequence). The CDR3 has 16 amino acids. Deletions cut 3 bases from V and 3 bases from J, with 18 bases between.

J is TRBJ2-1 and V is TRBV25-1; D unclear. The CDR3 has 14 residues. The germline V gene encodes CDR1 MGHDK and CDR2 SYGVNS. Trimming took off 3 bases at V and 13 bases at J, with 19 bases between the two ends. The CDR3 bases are TGTGCCAGCAGTGATTCGAGTAGGGTACTTATCCAGTTCTTC. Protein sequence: CASSDSSRVLIQFF.

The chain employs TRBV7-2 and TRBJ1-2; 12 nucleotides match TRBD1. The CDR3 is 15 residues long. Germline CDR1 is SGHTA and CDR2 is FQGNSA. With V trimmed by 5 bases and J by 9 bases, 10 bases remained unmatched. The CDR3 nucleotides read TGTGCCAGCAGCGTAACGTGGGACAGGGGGCGAAGCTACACCTTC. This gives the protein CASSVTWDRGRSYTF.

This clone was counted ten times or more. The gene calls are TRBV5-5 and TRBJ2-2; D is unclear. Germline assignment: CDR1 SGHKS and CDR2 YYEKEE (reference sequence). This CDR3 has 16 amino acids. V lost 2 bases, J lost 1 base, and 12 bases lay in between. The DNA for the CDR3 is TGTGCCAGCAGCTTAGGCCCAGCGCTGAACACCGGGGAGCTGTTTTTT. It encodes CASSLGPALNTGELFF.

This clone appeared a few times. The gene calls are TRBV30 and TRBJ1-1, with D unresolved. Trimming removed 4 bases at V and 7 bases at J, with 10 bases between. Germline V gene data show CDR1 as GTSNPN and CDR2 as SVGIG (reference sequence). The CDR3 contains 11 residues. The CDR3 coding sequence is TGTGCCTGGACAGGTTTATTTGAAGCTTTCTTT. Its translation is CAWTGLFEAFF.

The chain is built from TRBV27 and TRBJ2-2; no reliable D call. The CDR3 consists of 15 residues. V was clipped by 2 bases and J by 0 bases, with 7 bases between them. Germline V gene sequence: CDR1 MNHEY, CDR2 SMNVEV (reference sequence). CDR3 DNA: TGTGCCAGCAGTTTAGCCAGTCCGAACACCGGGGAGCTGTTTTTT. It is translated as CASSLASPNTGELFF.

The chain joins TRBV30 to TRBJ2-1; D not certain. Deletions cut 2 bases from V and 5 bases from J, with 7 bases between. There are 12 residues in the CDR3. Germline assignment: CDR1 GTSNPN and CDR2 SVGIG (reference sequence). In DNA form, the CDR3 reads TGTGCCTGGAGTCACATAGACAATGAGCAGTTCTTC. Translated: CAWSHIDNEQFF.

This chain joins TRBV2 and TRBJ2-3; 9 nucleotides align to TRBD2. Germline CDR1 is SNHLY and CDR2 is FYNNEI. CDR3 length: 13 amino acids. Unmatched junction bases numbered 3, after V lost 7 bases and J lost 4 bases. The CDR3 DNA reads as TGTGCCAGCAAAAGGACTAGCGCAGATACGCAGTATTTT. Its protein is CASKRTSADTQYF.

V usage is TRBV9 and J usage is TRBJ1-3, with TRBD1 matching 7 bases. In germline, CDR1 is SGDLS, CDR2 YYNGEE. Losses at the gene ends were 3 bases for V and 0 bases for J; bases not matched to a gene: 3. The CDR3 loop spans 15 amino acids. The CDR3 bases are TGTGCCAGCAGCGGGAGACAGGGCTCTGGAAACACCATATATTTT. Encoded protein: CASSGRQGSGNTIYF.

CDR3 bases: TGTGCCAGCAGCCAAGGACGGGGCTCTGGAAACACCATATATTTT. Its protein is CASSQGRGSGNTIYF. The chain has TRBV11-3 and TRBJ1-3; no reliable D call. The CDR3 consists of 15 residues. CDR1 is SGHNT and CDR2 is YENEEA in the germline V gene. Trimming stripped 5 bases from V and 0 bases from J, with 11 bases between. Using reference TRBV11-3 and TRBJ1-3 for the parts outside the CDR3, the full variable domain is EAGVVQSPRYKIIEKKQPVAFWCNPISGHNTLYWYLQNLGQGPELLIRYENEEAVDDSQLPKDRFSAERLKGVDSTLKIQPAELGDSAVYLCASSQGRGSGNTIYFGEGSWLTVV.

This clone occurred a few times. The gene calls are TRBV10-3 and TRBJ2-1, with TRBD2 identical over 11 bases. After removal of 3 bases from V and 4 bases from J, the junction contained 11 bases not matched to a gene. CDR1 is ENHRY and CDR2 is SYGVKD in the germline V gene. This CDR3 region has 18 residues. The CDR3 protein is CAISDSYPLAGGYNEQFF. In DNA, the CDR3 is TGTGCCATCAGTGATTCTTACCCATTAGCGGGGGGGTACAATGAGCAGTTCTTC.

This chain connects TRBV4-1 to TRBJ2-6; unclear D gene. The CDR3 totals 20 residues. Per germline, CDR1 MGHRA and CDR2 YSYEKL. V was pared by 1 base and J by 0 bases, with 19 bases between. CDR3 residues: CASSQVPHRSISSGANVLTF. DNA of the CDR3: TGCGCCAGCAGCCAAGTTCCCCATCGATCAATAAGCTCTGGGGCCAACGTCCTGACTTTC.

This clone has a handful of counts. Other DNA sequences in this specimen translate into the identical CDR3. The CDR3, as DNA: TGCAGTGCTAGAGGCGACAATGAGCAGTTCTTC. It specifies CSARGDNEQFF. The rearrangement links TRBV20-1 to TRBJ2-1; D gene unclear. This CDR3 has 11 residues. Trimming pared 1 base from V and 5 bases from J, leaving 3 bases between. The germline V gene encodes CDR1 DFQATT and CDR2 SNEGSKA (reference sequence).

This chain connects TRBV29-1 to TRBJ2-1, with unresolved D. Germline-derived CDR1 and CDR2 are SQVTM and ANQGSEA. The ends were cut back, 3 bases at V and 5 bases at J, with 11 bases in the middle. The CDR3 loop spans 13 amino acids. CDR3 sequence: CSVEGFKDNEQFF. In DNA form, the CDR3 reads TGCAGCGTTGAGGGATTTAAGGACAATGAGCAGTTCTTC.

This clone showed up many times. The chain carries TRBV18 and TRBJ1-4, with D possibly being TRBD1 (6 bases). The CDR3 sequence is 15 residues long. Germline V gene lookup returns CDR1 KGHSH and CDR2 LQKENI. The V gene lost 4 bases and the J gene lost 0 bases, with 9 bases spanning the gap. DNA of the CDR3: TGTGCCAGCTCACTCCAGGGGCCAACTAATGAAAAACTGTTTTTT. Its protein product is CASSLQGPTNEKLFF.